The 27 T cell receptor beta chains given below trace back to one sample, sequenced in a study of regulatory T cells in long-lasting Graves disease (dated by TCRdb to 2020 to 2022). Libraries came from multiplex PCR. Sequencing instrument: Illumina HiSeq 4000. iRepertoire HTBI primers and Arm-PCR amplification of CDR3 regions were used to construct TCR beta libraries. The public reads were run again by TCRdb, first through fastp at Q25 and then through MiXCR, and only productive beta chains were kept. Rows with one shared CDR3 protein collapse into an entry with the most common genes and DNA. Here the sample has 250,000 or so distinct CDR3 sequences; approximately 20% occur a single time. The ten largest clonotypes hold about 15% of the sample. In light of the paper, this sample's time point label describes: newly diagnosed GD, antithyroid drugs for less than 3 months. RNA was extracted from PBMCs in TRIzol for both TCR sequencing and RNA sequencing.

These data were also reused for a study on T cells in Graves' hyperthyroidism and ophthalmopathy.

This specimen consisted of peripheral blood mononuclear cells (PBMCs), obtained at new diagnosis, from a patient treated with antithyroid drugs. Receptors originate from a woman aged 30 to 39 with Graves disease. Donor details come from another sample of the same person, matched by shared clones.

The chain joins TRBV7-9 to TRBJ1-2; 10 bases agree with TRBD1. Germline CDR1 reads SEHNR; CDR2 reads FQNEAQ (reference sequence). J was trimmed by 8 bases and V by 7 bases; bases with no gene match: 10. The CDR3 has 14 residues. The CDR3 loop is CASIRDRGSRGYTF. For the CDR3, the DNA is TGTGCCAGCATCCGGGACAGGGGATCGCGGGGCTACACCTTC.

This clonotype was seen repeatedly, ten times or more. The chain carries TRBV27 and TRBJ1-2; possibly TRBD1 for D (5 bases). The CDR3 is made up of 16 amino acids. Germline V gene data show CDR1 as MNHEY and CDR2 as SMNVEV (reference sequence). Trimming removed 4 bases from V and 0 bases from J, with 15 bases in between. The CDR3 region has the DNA TGTGCCAGCAGTTCGCAGGTGTGGGGGTCTAACTATGGCTACACCTTC. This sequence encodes CASSSQVWGSNYGYTF.

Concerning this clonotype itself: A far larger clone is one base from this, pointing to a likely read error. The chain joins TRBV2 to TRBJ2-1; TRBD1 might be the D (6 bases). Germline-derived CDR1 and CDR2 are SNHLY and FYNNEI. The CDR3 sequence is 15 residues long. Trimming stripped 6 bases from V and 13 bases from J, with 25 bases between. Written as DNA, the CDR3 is TGTGCCAGCAGCTTAGGCGGCAGCAGCCAGGGGACCCAGTTCTTC. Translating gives CASSLGGSSQGTQFF.

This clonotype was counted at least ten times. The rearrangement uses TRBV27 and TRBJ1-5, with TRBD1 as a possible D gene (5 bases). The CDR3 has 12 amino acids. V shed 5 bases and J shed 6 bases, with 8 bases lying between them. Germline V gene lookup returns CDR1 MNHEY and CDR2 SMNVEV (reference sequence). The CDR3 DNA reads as TGTGCCAGCAGTCGGGGCGGTCAGCCCCAGCATTTT. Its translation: CASSRGGQPQHF.

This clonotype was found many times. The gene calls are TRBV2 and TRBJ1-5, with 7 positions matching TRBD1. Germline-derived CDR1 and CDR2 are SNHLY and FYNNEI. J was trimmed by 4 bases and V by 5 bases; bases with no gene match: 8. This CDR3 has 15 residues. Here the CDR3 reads CASSKMDRNNQPQHF. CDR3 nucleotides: TGTGCCAGCAGTAAGATGGACAGGAATAATCAGCCCCAGCATTTT.

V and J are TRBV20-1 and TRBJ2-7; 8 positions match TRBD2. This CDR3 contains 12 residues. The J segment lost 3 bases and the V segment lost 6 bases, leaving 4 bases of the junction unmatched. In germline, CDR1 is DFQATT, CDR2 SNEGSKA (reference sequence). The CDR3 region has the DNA TGCAGTGCGGACGCGGGGGGCTACGAGCAGTACTTC. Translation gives CSADAGGYEQYF.

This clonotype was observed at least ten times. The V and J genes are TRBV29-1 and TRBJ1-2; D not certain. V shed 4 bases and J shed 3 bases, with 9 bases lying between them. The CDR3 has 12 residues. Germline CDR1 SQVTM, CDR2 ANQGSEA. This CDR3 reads CSVAGSHYGYTF. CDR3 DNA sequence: TGCAGCGTTGCAGGCAGCCACTATGGCTACACCTTC.

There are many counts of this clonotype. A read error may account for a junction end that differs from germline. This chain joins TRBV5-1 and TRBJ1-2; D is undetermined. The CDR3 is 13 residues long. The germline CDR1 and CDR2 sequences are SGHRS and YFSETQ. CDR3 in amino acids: CASSLNTNYGYTF. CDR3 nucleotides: TGTGCCAGCAGCTTAAACACTAACTATGGCTACACCTTC.

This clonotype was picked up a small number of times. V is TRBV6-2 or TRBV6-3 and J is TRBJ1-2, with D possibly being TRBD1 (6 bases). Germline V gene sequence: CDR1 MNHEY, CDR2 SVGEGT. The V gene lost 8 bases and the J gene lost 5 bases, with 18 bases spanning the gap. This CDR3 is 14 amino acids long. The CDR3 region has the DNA TGTGCCAGCGAGGTTGTACAGGGCCGGTATGGCTACACCTTC. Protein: CASEVVQGRYGYTF.

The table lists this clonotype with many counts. The DNA for the CDR3 is TGCAGTGCCGCCACAGGGGGCGGTAATTCACCCCTCCACTTT. Its protein is CSAATGGGNSPLHF. This chain joins TRBV20-1 and TRBJ1-6, with 9 bases aligning to TRBD1. CDR1 is DFQATT, CDR2 SNEGSKA, per germline (reference sequence). Unmatched junction bases numbered 6, after V lost 6 bases and J lost 6 bases. The CDR3 totals 14 residues.

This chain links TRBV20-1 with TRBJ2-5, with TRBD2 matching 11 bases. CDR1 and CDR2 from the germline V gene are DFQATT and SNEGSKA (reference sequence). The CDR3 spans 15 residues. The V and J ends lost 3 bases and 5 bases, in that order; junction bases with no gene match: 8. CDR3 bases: TGCAGTGCTAGTATAGCGGGGGGGACTGTGGAGACCCAGTACTTC. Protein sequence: CSASIAGGTVETQYF.

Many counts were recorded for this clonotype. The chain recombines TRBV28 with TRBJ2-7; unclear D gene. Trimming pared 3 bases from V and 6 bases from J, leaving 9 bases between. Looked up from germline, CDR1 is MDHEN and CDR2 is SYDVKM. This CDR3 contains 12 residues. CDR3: CASSFGSAEQYF. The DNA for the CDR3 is TGTGCCAGCAGTTTTGGGTCGGCCGAGCAGTACTTC. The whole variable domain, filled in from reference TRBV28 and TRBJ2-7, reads DVKVTQSSRYLVKRTGEKVFLECVQDMDHENMFWYRQDPGLGLRLIYFSYDVKMKEKGDIPEGYSVSREKKERFSLILESASTNQTSMYLCASSFGSAEQYFGPGTRLTVT.

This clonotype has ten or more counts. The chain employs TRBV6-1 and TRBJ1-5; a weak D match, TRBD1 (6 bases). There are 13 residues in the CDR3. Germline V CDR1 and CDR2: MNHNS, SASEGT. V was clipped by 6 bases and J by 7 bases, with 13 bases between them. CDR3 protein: CASRVTGYQPQHF. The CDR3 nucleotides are TGTGCCAGCAGGGTTACAGGGTACCAGCCCCAGCATTTT.

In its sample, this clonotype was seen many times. In DNA, the CDR3 is TGTGCCAGCAGCTTTGAGGGCTTTAGCTCCTACGAGCAGTACTTC. It codes for CASSFEGFSSYEQYF. The gene calls are TRBV7-3 and TRBJ2-7; the D gene is possibly TRBD2 (5 bases). V dropped 3 bases and J dropped 0 bases, with 12 bases sitting between them. Germline V gene lookup returns CDR1 SGHTA and CDR2 FQGTGA. The CDR3 spans 15 residues.

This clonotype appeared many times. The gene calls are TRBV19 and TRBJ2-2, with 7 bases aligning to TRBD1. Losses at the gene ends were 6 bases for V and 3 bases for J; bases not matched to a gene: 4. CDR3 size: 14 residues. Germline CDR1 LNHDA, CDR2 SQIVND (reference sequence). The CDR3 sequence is CASRITGDTGELFF. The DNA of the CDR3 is TGTGCCAGTAGGATAACAGGGGACACCGGGGAGCTGTTTTTT. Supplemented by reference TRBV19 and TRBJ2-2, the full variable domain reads DGGITQSPKYLFRKEGQNVTLSCEQNLNHDAMYWYRQDPGQGLRLIYYSQIVNDFQKGDIAEGYSVSREKKESFPLTVTSAQKNPTAFYLCASRITGDTGELFFGEGSRLTVL.

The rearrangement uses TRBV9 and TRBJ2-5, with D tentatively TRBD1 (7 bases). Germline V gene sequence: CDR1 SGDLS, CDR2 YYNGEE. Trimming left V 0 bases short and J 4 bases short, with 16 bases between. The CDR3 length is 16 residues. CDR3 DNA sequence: TGTGCCAGCAGCGTAGGCTATCAGGGGGGCGGAGAGACCCAGTACTTC. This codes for CASSVGYQGGGETQYF.

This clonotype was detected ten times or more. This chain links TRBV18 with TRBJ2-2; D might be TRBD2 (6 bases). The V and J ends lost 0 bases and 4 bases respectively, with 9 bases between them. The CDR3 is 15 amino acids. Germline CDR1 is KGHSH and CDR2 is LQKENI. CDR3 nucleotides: TGTGCCAGCTCACCACCTGGGGAGGTCACCGGGGAGCTGTTTTTT. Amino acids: CASSPPGEVTGELFF.

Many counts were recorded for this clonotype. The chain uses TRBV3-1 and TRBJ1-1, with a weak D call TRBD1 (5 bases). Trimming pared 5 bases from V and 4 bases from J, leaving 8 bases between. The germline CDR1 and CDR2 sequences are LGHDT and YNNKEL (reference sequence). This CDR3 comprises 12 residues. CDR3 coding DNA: TGTGCCAGCAGCGAGGGGTTCACTGAAGCTTTCTTT. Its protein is CASSEGFTEAFF.

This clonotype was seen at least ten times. The CDR3: CASSFYTEAFF. The CDR3 DNA reads as TGTGCCAGCAGTTTCTACACTGAAGCTTTCTTT. The chain carries TRBV6-2 or TRBV6-3 and TRBJ1-1; unclear D gene. Per germline, CDR1 MNHEY and CDR2 SVGEGT. Trimming stripped 4 bases from V and 3 bases from J, with 3 bases between. This CDR3 contains 11 residues.

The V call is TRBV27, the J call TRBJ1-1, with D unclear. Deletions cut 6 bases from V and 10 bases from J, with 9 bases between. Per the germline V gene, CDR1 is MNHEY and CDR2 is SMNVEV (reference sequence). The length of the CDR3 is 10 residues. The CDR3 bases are TGTGCCAGCAGCGCCCTTGGAGCTTTCTTT. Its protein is CASSALGAFF.

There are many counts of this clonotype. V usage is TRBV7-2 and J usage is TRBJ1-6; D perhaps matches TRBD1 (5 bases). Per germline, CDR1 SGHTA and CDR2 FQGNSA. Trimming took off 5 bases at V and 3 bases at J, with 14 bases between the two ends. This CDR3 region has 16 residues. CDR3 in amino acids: CASSPGRGNYNSPLHF. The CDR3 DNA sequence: TGTGCCAGCAGCCCAGGCCGGGGGAACTATAATTCACCCCTCCACTTT.

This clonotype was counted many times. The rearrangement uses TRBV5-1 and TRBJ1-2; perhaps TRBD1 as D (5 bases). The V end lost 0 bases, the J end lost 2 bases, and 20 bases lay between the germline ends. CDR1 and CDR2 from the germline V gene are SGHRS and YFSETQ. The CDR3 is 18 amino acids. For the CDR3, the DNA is TGCGCCAGCAGCTTGGCCCCGGCCAGGGAGTCTTGCAACTATGGCTACACCTTC. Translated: CASSLAPARESCNYGYTF.

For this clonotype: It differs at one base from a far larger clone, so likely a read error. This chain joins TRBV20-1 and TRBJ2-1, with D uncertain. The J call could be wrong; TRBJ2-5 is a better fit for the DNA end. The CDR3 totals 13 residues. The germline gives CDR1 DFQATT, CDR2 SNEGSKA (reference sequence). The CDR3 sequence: CGATLLHQETQYF. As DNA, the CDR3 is TGCGGTGCTACCTTACTACACCAAGAGACCCAGTACTTC.

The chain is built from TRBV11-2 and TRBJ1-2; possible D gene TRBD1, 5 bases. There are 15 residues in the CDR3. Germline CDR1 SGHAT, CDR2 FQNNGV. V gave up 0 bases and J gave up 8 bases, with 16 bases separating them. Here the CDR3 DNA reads TGTGCCAGCAGCTTAGAGCCCAGGGCTTTCCGGGGCTACACCTTC. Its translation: CASSLEPRAFRGYTF. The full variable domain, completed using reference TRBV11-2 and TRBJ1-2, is EAGVAQSPRYKIIEKRQSVAFWCNPISGHATLYWYQQILGQGPKLLIQFQNNGVVDDSQLPKDRFSAERLKGVDSTLKIQPAKLEDSAVYLCASSLEPRAFRGYTFGSGTRLTVV.

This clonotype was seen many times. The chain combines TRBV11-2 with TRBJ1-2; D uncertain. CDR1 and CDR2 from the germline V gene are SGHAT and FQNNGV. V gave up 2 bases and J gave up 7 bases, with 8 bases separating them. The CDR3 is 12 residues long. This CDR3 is CASSLIGSGYTF. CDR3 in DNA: TGTGCCAGCAGCTTAATAGGGTCTGGCTACACCTTC.

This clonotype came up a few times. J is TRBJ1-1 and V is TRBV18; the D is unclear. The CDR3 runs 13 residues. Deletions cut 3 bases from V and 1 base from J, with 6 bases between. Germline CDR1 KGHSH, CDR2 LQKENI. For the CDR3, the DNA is TGTGCCAGCTCACCGGCGGGGAACACTGAAGCTTTCTTT. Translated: CASSPAGNTEAFF.

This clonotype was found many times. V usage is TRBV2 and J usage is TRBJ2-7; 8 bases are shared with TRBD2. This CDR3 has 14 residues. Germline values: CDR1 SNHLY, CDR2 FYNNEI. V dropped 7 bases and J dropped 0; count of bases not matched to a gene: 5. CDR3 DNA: TGTGCCAGCACCTTAACTAGCGGCTCCTACGAGCAGTACTTC. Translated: CASTLTSGSYEQYF. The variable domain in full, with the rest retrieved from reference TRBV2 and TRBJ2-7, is EPEVTQTPSHQVTQMGQEVILRCVPISNHLYFYWYRQILGQKVEFLVSFYNNEISEKSEIFDDQFSVERPDGSNFTLKIRSTKLEDSAMYFCASTLTSGSYEQYFGPGTRLTVT.